This passage covers 3 T cell receptor beta chains from one sample sequenced in a study of blood T cells in healthy people across ages. Combining a sample-barcoded 5' primer with a J-beta primer mix, a second PCR ran for roughly 6 to 11 cycles. TCRdb analysed the 5' RACE reads with MiXCR anew, one entry per CDR3 protein. The data show around 800,000 distinct CDR3 sequences, about 46% seen once. The sample consisted of blood. The origin of the receptors is a man older than 75 in good health.

This chain uses TRBV5-1 with TRBJ2-3; 9 nucleotides align to TRBD1. Germline values: CDR1 SGHRS, CDR2 YFSETQ. This CDR3 comprises 13 residues. With 8 bases clipped from V and 3 bases from J, the junction kept 4 bases outside the gene matches. This CDR3 reads CASGTGTTDTQYF. CDR3 DNA: TGCGCCAGTGGGACAGGGACAACAGATACGCAGTATTTT. The complete variable domain, with remaining parts taken from reference TRBV5-1 and TRBJ2-3, reads KAGVTQTPRYLIKTRGQQVTLSCSPISGHRSVSWYQQTPGQGLQFLFEYFSETQRNKGNFPGRFSGRQFSNSRSEMNVSTLELGDSALYLCASGTGTTDTQYFGPGTRLTVL.

CDR3 in amino acids: CASSRLGPMNTEAFF. The CDR3 region has the DNA TGCGCCAGCAGCCGTTTGGGTCCCATGAACACTGAAGCTTTCTTT. The rearrangement joins TRBV5-1 to TRBJ1-1; D is ambiguous. Germline CDR1 is SGHRS and CDR2 is YFSETQ. The germline V and J ends were trimmed by 4 bases and 0 bases, with 13 bases remaining between them. This CDR3 comprises 15 residues.

This clonotype was counted only a few times. V and J are TRBV7-3 and TRBJ2-3; 11 bases agree with TRBD2. V gave up 8 bases and J gave up 2 bases; unmatched junction bases: 6. The CDR3 is 15 residues long. Germline V gene sequence: CDR1 SGHTA, CDR2 FQGTGA. CDR3 sequence: CASGRLAGPTDTQYF. For the CDR3, the DNA is TGTGCCAGCGGCAGACTAGCGGGACCCACAGATACGCAGTATTTT.